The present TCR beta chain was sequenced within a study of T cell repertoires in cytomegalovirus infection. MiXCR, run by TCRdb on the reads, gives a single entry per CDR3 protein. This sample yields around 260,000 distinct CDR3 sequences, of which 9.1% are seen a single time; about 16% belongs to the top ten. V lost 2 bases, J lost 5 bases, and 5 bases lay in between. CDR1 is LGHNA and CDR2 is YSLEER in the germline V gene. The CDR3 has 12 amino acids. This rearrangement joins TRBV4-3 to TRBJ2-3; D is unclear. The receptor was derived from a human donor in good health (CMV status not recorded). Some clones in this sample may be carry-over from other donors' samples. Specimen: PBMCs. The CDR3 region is CASSQTRDTQYF. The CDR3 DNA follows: TGCGCCAGCAGCCAAACGAGAGATACGCAGTATTTT.